A single TCR beta chain is shown here with its context. The clone's antigen remains unknown. Within one base of it there is no much larger clone, and no base qualities were kept. The sample comes from a study of response to subunit inactivated influenza vaccine (dated by TCRdb to 2016 to 2018). About the study as a whole: To follow how T cells responded to a trivalent subunit inactivated influenza vaccine, the researchers relied on deep quantitative profiling of the T cell receptor repertoire. On the study overall, not on this receptor specifically: The authors proposed that each seasonal influenza vaccination may bring in only a limited number of new T cells.

The CDR3, cysteine through phenylalanine, is 15 amino acids long. Solely the CDR3 DNA is kept, with 45 bases framed from the first base. Looking up the germline V gene yields CDR1 SNHLY and CDR2 FYNNEI. At the junction V is shortened by 0 bases and J by 5 bases, with 13 bases in between. Library preparation used RT-PCR. The run used an Illumina HiSeq 2500. TCRdb passed the public sequencing reads through fastp at Q25 and MiXCR, retaining productive beta sequences. When rows share a CDR3 protein, they turn into one entry using the most common DNA and genes. Counted in this sample were hundreds of thousands of distinct CDR3 sequences; roughly 18% of them appeared once. In total, the top ten clones hold approximately 10% of the sample.

This TCR derives from a man over 45 who received an inactivated influenza vaccine. Donor details come from another sample of the same person, matched by shared clones. This receptor chain uses TRBV2 and TRBJ2-5; the D gene assignment is perhaps TRBD1 or TRBD2, with each matching 6 bases. Source: PBMCs from blood, taken about 5 days after vaccination. The encoded CDR3 is CASSEALGGMETQYF. Here is the DNA: TGTGCCAGCAGTGAAGCGCTGGGGGGCATGGAGACCCAGTACTTC.